These 4 T cell receptor beta chains were sequenced from one sample in a study of blood T cell repertoires in COVID-19. The repertoire was sequenced with immunoSEQ multiplex PCR; TCRdb's copy has only in-frame clones and lacks some. The repertoire includes a few hundred thousand clones, around 89% of them detected once, and approximately 9% sits in the top ten. Sequenced: PBMCs or T cells enriched from blood (not recorded which). These receptor sequences come from a middle-aged man who had recovered from COVID-19.

In DNA, the CDR3 is TGTGCCAGCAGCGTAGTAGATTTCGGGTACGAGCAGTACTTC. It codes for CASSVVDFGYEQYF. This chain links TRBV9 with TRBJ2-7; D is unresolved. The CDR3 length is 14 residues. V was trimmed by 0 bases and J by 4 bases, leaving 11 bases between them. The germline V gene encodes CDR1 SGDLS and CDR2 YYNGEE.

The chain carries TRBV12-3 or TRBV12-4 and TRBJ2-7, with D perhaps matching TRBD1 (5 bases). Trimming cost V 7 bases and J 5 bases, with 12 bases left between them. The CDR3 spans 12 residues. The CDR3 is CASNVDRDEQYF. CDR3 bases: TGTGCCAGCAATGTCGACAGAGACGAGCAGTACTTC.

This clone was recorded a few times. The J gene is TRBJ2-1, the V gene TRBV27; a weak D match, TRBD2 (5 bases). The CDR3 spans 14 residues. The germline V gene encodes CDR1 MNHEY and CDR2 SMNVEV (reference sequence). Deletions cut 5 bases from V and 4 bases from J, with 12 bases between. This CDR3 reads CASSRRSNYNEQFF. In nucleotides, the CDR3 is TGTGCCAGCAGTCGGAGGTCAAATTACAATGAGCAGTTCTTC.

The J gene is TRBJ1-5, the V gene TRBV2; possible D gene TRBD1, 6 bases. The length of the CDR3 is 15 residues. Trimming stripped 3 bases from V and 4 bases from J, with 13 bases between. Per germline, CDR1 SNHLY and CDR2 FYNNEI. CDR3 sequence reads: CASSDTGIGNQPQHF. CDR3 bases: TGTGCCAGCAGTGACACAGGGATCGGGAATCAGCCCCAGCATTTT. Filled out from reference TRBV2 and TRBJ1-5, the complete variable domain reads EPEVTQTPSHQVTQMGQEVILRCVPISNHLYFYWYRQILGQKVEFLVSFYNNEISEKSEIFDDQFSVERPDGSNFTLKIRSTKLEDSAMYFCASSDTGIGNQPQHFGDGTRLSIL.